The clone carrying this TCR beta chain was seen a handful of times. Its antigen remains unidentified. The use of a sample-barcoded 5' primer and a J-beta primer mix characterized a second PCR of about 6 to 12 cycles. TCRdb used MiXCR to reprocess the 5' RACE reads, holding one entry per CDR3 protein. In the table there are about 1.7 million distinct CDR3 sequences, 25% to 30% of which are singletons. This entry comes from a study of blood T cells in healthy people across ages. Per germline, CDR1 MNHEY and CDR2 SVGAGI. The CDR3 covers 15 residues. Trimming stripped 2 bases from V and 2 bases from J, with 10 bases between. Notes on the study in general: Estimated diversity across one million T cells was deemed an underestimate.

The sample was blood. The chain uses TRBV6-5 and TRBJ1-3; D is unresolved. This TCR was recovered from a woman aged 30 to 39 in good health. CDR3 loop: CASSYGKAPGNTIYF. CDR3 nucleotide sequence: TGTGCCAGCAGTTACGGCAAAGCCCCTGGAAACACCATATATTTT.